A single sample is the source of the 22 T cell receptor beta chains below, sequenced in a study of T cells in Graves' hyperthyroidism and ophthalmopathy. RNA transcripts were the template for amplifying TCR beta CDR3 regions. When the TCR CDR3 underwent first-round RT-PCR, the HTBI primer set was used. TCRdb called the multiplex PCR reads again in MiXCR, with one record for every CDR3 protein. The sample includes fewer than 900,000 distinct CDR3 sequences, approximately 16% of them seen just once. The specimen was blood. The receptors here all came from a man between 18 and 35 years old with Graves' hyperthyroidism.

There are a few counts of this clonotype. The chain recombines TRBV3-1 with TRBJ1-6; no definite D call. Trimming pared 1 base from V and 0 bases from J, leaving 13 bases between. The CDR3 totals 18 residues. CDR1 is LGHDT, CDR2 YNNKEL, per germline (reference sequence). CDR3 in amino acids: CASSQALGSSSYNSPLHF. CDR3 DNA sequence: TGTGCCAGCAGCCAAGCTTTAGGCTCGAGCTCCTATAATTCACCCCTCCACTTT.

This clonotype was observed once. The V gene is TRBV2, the J gene TRBJ2-1; 12 bases match TRBD2. Trimming removed 4 bases from V and 2 bases from J; junction bases left unmatched: 6. The CDR3 totals 17 residues. Germline V gene sequence: CDR1 SNHLY, CDR2 FYNNEI. The CDR3 sequence is CASSVRTSGTAYNEQFF. CDR3 DNA sequence: TGTGCCAGCAGTGTGCGGACTAGCGGGACCGCCTACAATGAGCAGTTCTTC.

The CDR3 sequence is CASSLATPNTGELFF. CDR3 sequence (DNA): TGTGCCAGCAGCTTGGCCACTCCGAACACCGGGGAGCTGTTTTTT. The chain is built from TRBV5-6 and TRBJ2-2; D gene unclear. Trimming removed 0 bases from V and 0 bases from J, with 6 bases in between. There are 15 residues in the CDR3. The germline gives CDR1 SGHDT, CDR2 YYEEEE.

This clonotype was detected ten times or more. The chain recombines TRBV28 with TRBJ1-4; the D gene is possibly TRBD1 (6 bases). Germline CDR1 is MDHEN and CDR2 is SYDVKM. The V and J ends lost 5 bases and 4 bases respectively, with 14 bases between them. The CDR3 contains 15 residues. CDR3 nucleotide sequence: TGTGCCAGCAGTCAAGGACAGCGAGTTAATGAAAAACTGTTTTTT. It encodes CASSQGQRVNEKLFF.

V gene TRBV11-2 combines with J gene TRBJ2-2; D gene uncertain. Per germline, CDR1 SGHAT and CDR2 FQNNGV. V lost 5 bases and J 0 bases, leaving 10 bases between the germline ends. There are 15 residues in the CDR3. The CDR3 region is CASSIVPTNTGELFF. The CDR3 DNA reads TGTGCCAGCAGCATCGTACCTACGAACACCGGGGAGCTGTTTTTT.

Ten or more counts support this clonotype. The V and J genes are TRBV29-1 and TRBJ2-3; D is uncertain. The ends were cut back, 6 bases at V and 8 bases at J, with 15 bases in the middle. The length of the CDR3 is 12 residues. CDR1 SQVTM and CDR2 ANQGSEA come from the germline V gene. The CDR3 loop is CSVPPLGGTQYF. In DNA form, the CDR3 reads TGCAGCGTCCCCCCTTTGGGCGGTACGCAGTATTTT.

This sequence joins TRBV7-2 and TRBJ2-3, with D perhaps TRBD2 (6 bases). The CDR3 totals 17 residues. Trimming took 7 bases from V and 4 from J, leaving 24 bases between them. CDR1 is SGHTA, CDR2 FQGNSA, per germline. The CDR3 DNA sequence: TGTGCCAGCACCAAAAACCGGGAAGGGCCGGGGGCAGATACGCAGTATTTT. It encodes CASTKNREGPGADTQYF.

This clonotype was observed at least ten times. The chain employs TRBV28 and TRBJ2-3, with 10 positions matching TRBD2. CDR1 MDHEN and CDR2 SYDVKM come from the germline V gene. With 4 bases clipped from V and 6 bases from J, the junction kept 7 bases outside the gene matches. The CDR3 totals 15 residues. The CDR3: CASSSWTSGGDTQYF. The CDR3 region has the DNA TGTGCCAGCAGTTCCTGGACTAGCGGAGGGGATACGCAGTATTTT.

This clonotype was counted at least ten times. The V call is TRBV28, the J call TRBJ1-1, with TRBD1 as a possible D gene (6 bases). Germline CDR1 and CDR2: MDHEN and SYDVKM. With 3 bases removed from V and 5 bases from J, the gap between germline ends came to 19 bases. The CDR3 contains 16 residues. CDR3 in DNA: TGTGCCAGCAGTTTCCGGACAGCTATGAAGGAGACTGAAGCTTTCTTT. Translating it yields CASSFRTAMKETEAFF.

The table lists this clonotype with many counts. The chain recombines TRBV13 with TRBJ1-1, with 7 bases identical to TRBD1. This CDR3 has 14 amino acids. The V segment lost 4 bases and the J segment 4 bases; nucleotides outside the gene matches: 6. CDR1 and CDR2 (germline): PRHDT, FYEKMQ (reference sequence). Here the CDR3 reads CASSSKQGSTEAFF. As DNA, the CDR3 is TGTGCCAGCAGCTCCAAACAGGGGAGCACTGAAGCTTTCTTT.

The CDR3 DNA reads as TGTGCCAGTAGTATATCCTCGACAGGCCCCGTTTCCTACGAGCAGTACTTC. Translated: CASSISSTGPVSYEQYF. The rearrangement uses TRBV19 and TRBJ2-7, with D possibly TRBD1 on 6 matching bases. This CDR3 region has 17 residues. Germline values: CDR1 LNHDA, CDR2 SQIVND (reference sequence). The V end was cut by 2 bases, the J end by 1 base, with 18 bases between.

This clonotype has a count of ten or more. V gene TRBV30 combines with J gene TRBJ1-5, with D maybe TRBD1 (5 bases). V was clipped by 0 bases and J by 5 bases, with 14 bases between them. Germline V gene sequence: CDR1 GTSNPN, CDR2 SVGIG (reference sequence). This CDR3 comprises 15 residues. CDR3 in amino acids: CAWSVGGFRDQPQHF. The CDR3, as DNA: TGTGCCTGGAGTGTCGGGGGGTTTCGCGATCAGCCCCAGCATTTT.

This clonotype was counted at least ten times. The rearrangement joins TRBV7-2 to TRBJ2-1; D remains ambiguous. CDR1 is SGHTA, CDR2 FQGNSA, per germline. The CDR3 has 14 residues. Trimming took off 3 bases at V and 0 bases at J, with 6 bases between the two ends. CDR3 DNA: TGTGCCAGCAGCTTTGACCGCTCCTACAATGAGCAGTTCTTC. Amino acid sequence: CASSFDRSYNEQFF.

This clonotype was detected many times. The chain couples TRBV7-6 to TRBJ2-2; 9 bases agree with TRBD1. The CDR3 loop spans 15 amino acids. J lost 5 bases, V lost 5 bases, and 6 bases had no gene match. In germline, CDR1 is SGHVS, CDR2 FNYEAQ. The CDR3 reads CASSPQGAWTGELFF. In DNA, the CDR3 is TGTGCCAGCAGCCCACAGGGGGCGTGGACCGGGGAGCTGTTTTTT.

The chain employs TRBV6-1 and TRBJ2-7, with D unresolved. Germline assignment: CDR1 MNHNS and CDR2 SASEGT. The CDR3 is made up of 13 amino acids. V was shortened by 8 bases and J by 7 bases, with 18 bases between the two germline ends. The CDR3 sequence is CASLLPPLKEQYF. In nucleotides, the CDR3 is TGTGCCAGCCTTCTCCCCCCACTTAAGGAGCAGTACTTC.

This clonotype came up many times. The rearrangement links TRBV2 to TRBJ2-7; 7 bases align to TRBD2. Looked up from germline, CDR1 is SNHLY and CDR2 is FYNNEI. V dropped 6 bases and J dropped 3; count of bases not matched to a gene: 8. The CDR3 has 14 residues. For the CDR3, the DNA is TGTGCCAGCAGGTACACCCCGGGAGGCTACGAGCAGTACTTC. This codes for CASRYTPGGYEQYF.

This clonotype came up many times. The chain has TRBV24-1 and TRBJ2-3; 14 nucleotides agree with TRBD2. Germline-derived CDR1 and CDR2 are KGHDR and SFDVKD. V lost 3 bases and J lost 0; bases outside the gene matches: 4. The CDR3 runs 18 residues. The CDR3 DNA follows: TGTGCCACCAGTGATGGACTAGCGGGAGGACCAAGCACAGATACGCAGTATTTT. It translates to CATSDGLAGGPSTDTQYF.

This chain links TRBV29-1 with TRBJ1-1; the D is unclear. Germline V lookup: CDR1 SQVTM, CDR2 ANQGSEA. The CDR3 has 13 residues. With 4 bases removed from V and 0 bases from J, the gap between germline ends came to 9 bases. CDR3 in DNA: TGCAGCGTTGGAATACAGATGAACACTGAAGCTTTCTTT. Encoded protein: CSVGIQMNTEAFF.

The V call is TRBV7-2, the J call TRBJ2-3, with 10 bases that match TRBD2. The V segment lost 2 bases and the J segment 2 bases; nucleotides outside the gene matches: 7. Germline V CDR1 and CDR2: SGHTA, FQGNSA. The CDR3 has 17 amino acids. CDR3 loop: CASSLFASGGPTDTQYF. The CDR3 coding sequence is TGTGCCAGCAGCTTATTTGCTAGCGGGGGCCCCACAGATACGCAGTATTTT.

Ten or more counts support this clonotype. V is TRBV27 and J is TRBJ2-7; perhaps TRBD2 as D (6 bases). The CDR3 totals 12 residues. V was cut by 8 bases and J by 2 bases, with 10 bases left in between. Germline CDR1 reads MNHEY; CDR2 reads SMNVEV (reference sequence). The CDR3 here is CASGGGPYEQYF. The DNA of the CDR3 is TGTGCCAGCGGAGGAGGGCCCTACGAGCAGTACTTC.

This clonotype was recorded many times. J is TRBJ2-7 and V is TRBV7-9; D is unclear. The CDR3 has 11 residues. Trimming pared 5 bases from V and 2 bases from J, leaving 4 bases between. Germline V CDR1 and CDR2: SEHNR, FQNEAQ (reference sequence). CDR3 residues: CASSTTYEQYF. The CDR3 DNA sequence: TGTGCCAGCAGCACTACCTACGAGCAGTACTTC.

This clonotype has more than one count but fewer than ten. The chain combines TRBV18 with TRBJ2-5; no firm D call. Germline CDR1 reads KGHSH; CDR2 reads LQKENI. The CDR3 is made up of 13 amino acids. V lost 6 bases, J lost 4 bases, and 12 bases lay in between. Here the CDR3 reads CASSPSLRETQYF. The CDR3 DNA follows: TGTGCCAGCTCGCCATCCCTCAGAGAGACCCAGTACTTC.